The entry that follows covers one T cell receptor (beta chain) sequence. The data derive from a study of T cell changes during pregnancy in multiple sclerosis. Libraries were prepared by immunoSEQ multiplex PCR; TCRdb keeps only in-frame clonotypes and omits some of them. Of about 38,000 clones in the sample, about 94% were seen once. Germline CDR1 reads SGHRS; CDR2 reads YFSETQ. J gave up 1 base and V 0 bases, and 0 bases lay outside the gene matches. CDR3 length: 14 amino acids. The rearrangement links TRBV5-1 to TRBJ1-1; 7 positions match TRBD1. The specimen comprised CD4+ T cells from peripheral blood mononuclear cells, sampled in the second trimester of pregnancy. This clonotype originated in a female donor with multiple sclerosis, enrolled in a pregnancy study. The CDR3: CASSLEGANTEAFF. The CDR3 bases are TGCGCCAGCAGCTTGGAGGGGGCGAACACTGAAGCTTTCTTT.